Presented here are 18 T cell receptor beta chains from one specimen sequenced in a study of a mutant IDH1 vaccine in newly diagnosed glioma. Time point in this sample: week 5, during vaccination. Every single dose of the vaccine, 300 ug of mutant IDH1 20-mer peptide, came with topical imiquimod. These receptors are not linked to any known antigen. The table came from immunoSEQ multiplex PCR; TCRdb's copy has only in-frame clones and leaves some out. The sample has 35,000 to 45,000 clones, approximately 89% seen once. This specimen was PBMCs, taken from a glioma patient whose treatment included an IDH1 peptide vaccine. These receptor sequences come from a man aged 50 or older with glioma.

The chain has TRBV4-1 and TRBJ1-3; 7 nucleotides agree with TRBD1. V shed 0 bases, J shed 4 bases, and the junction held 15 bases outside the gene matches. Germline loops: CDR1 MGHRA, CDR2 YSYEKL. The CDR3 is 19 residues long. The CDR3 is CASSQDRGSQGPRGNTIYF. The CDR3 DNA sequence: TGCGCCAGCAGCCAAGATAGGGGATCACAGGGGCCGCGCGGAAACACCATATATTTT.

The V gene is TRBV18, the J gene TRBJ1-2; D might be TRBD1 (5 bases). This CDR3 has 14 residues. Trimming removed 4 bases from V and 7 bases from J, with 16 bases in between. CDR1 is KGHSH, CDR2 LQKENI, per germline. The CDR3 nucleotides read TGTGCCAGCTCACTCAATCAAGGGGAAAGTGGCTACACCTTC. This translates into CASSLNQGESGYTF.

The rearrangement uses TRBV5-4 and TRBJ2-2, with D possibly matching TRBD1 (6 bases). Per germline, CDR1 SGHNT and CDR2 YYREEE (reference sequence). Trimming removed 1 base from V and 6 bases from J, with 10 bases in between. This CDR3 has 14 amino acids. CDR3 sequence reads: CASSLRGKAGELFF. The DNA of the CDR3 is TGTGCCAGCAGCTTGAGGGGGAAGGCCGGGGAGCTGTTTTTT.

The chain links TRBV25-1 to TRBJ2-7; 8 nucleotides line up with TRBD2. The J segment lost 2 bases and the V segment lost 0 bases, leaving 6 bases of the junction unmatched. The CDR3 totals 16 residues. CDR1 is MGHDK and CDR2 is SYGVNS in the germline V gene. The CDR3 nucleotides are TGTGCCAGCAGTGAATACCTCTCGGGGGGGACCTACGAGCAGTACTTC. Its translation is CASSEYLSGGTYEQYF.

The DNA of the CDR3 is TGTGCCAGCAGCACAGATACGCAGTATTTT. Protein product: CASSTDTQYF. The chain is built from TRBV25-1 and TRBJ2-3; D ambiguous. Germline CDR1 reads MGHDK; CDR2 reads SYGVNS. V dropped 6 bases and J dropped 2 bases, with 0 bases sitting between them. The CDR3 spans 10 residues.

This chain uses TRBV18 with TRBJ2-3; D unclear. The CDR3 runs to 11 residues. Germline values: CDR1 KGHSH, CDR2 LQKENI. Trimming pared 2 bases from V and 5 bases from J, leaving 2 bases between. CDR3 in amino acids: CASSPKDTQYF. CDR3 bases: TGTGCCAGCTCACCAAAAGATACGCAGTATTTT.

This chain connects TRBV6-5 to TRBJ2-7; D uncertain. The CDR3 is 15 residues long. V was shortened by 2 bases and J by 6 bases, with 17 bases between the two germline ends. Germline V gives CDR1 MNHEY, CDR2 SVGAGI. In DNA form, the CDR3 reads TGTGCCAGCAGTTACGTCGGCCAGCAGCTCTTCGAGCAGTACTTC. This codes for CASSYVGQQLFEQYF.

The sample holds one count of this clone. The CDR3 here is CASRLADRLYEQYF. The CDR3 region has the DNA TGTGCCAGCAGATTAGCGGACAGGCTCTACGAGCAGTACTTC. V usage is TRBV6-6 and J usage is TRBJ2-7; D perhaps matches TRBD1 (7 bases). Trimming stripped 6 bases from V and 3 bases from J, with 15 bases between. CDR1 MNHNY and CDR2 SVGAGI come from the germline V gene (reference sequence). The length of the CDR3 is 14 residues.

The chain has TRBV6-5 and TRBJ2-5; the D gene could be TRBD1 or TRBD2 (5 bases each). Germline V gene sequence: CDR1 MNHEY, CDR2 SVGAGI. The CDR3 totals 16 residues. V lost 0 bases and J lost 7, with 18 bases in between. CDR3 nucleotide sequence: TGTGCCAGCAGTTACTCCCTCAAGAGAGGGGCAGCGACCCAGTACTTC. Amino acid sequence: CASSYSLKRGAATQYF.

V and J are TRBV29-1 and TRBJ2-2; D remains ambiguous. The CDR3 contains 14 residues. Per germline, CDR1 SQVTM and CDR2 ANQGSEA. V was cut by 2 bases and J by 2 bases, with 9 bases left in between. The CDR3 region has the DNA TGCAGCGTTGAAAGGTCAGATAACACCGGGGAGCTGTTTTTT. The encoded protein is CSVERSDNTGELFF.

This clone was counted once. The chain employs TRBV6-5 and TRBJ2-1, with TRBD2 matching 10 bases. Trimming cost V 3 bases and J 2 bases; bases outside gene matches: 4. The germline gives CDR1 MNHEY, CDR2 SVGAGI. The CDR3 covers 16 residues. In DNA, the CDR3 is TGTGCCAGCAGTTATCCTAGCGGGGGACCCTACAATGAGCAGTTCTTC. The encoded protein is CASSYPSGGPYNEQFF.

The V gene is TRBV28, the J gene TRBJ2-7; the D is unclear. This CDR3 has 13 amino acids. Germline V gene lookup returns CDR1 MDHEN and CDR2 SYDVKM. Trimming left V 4 bases short and J 5 bases short, with 12 bases between. The CDR3, as DNA: TGTGCCAGCAGTTATGCAGTACGGCACGAGCAGTACTTC. Protein product: CASSYAVRHEQYF.

The V and J genes are TRBV7-9 and TRBJ2-6; 8 bases align to TRBD1. Per the germline V gene, CDR1 is SEHNR and CDR2 is FQNEAQ (reference sequence). The CDR3 sequence is 16 residues long. V trimming: 11 bases; J trimming: 0 bases; junction bases outside the gene matches: 9. CDR3 sequence: CAPGTGSASGANVLTF. The CDR3 coding sequence is TGTGCCCCCGGGACAGGTTCGGCCTCTGGGGCCAACGTCCTGACTTTC. Together with reference TRBV7-9 and TRBJ2-6, the CDR3 gives the full variable domain: DTGVSQNPRHKITKRGQNVTFRCDPISEHNRLYWYRQTLGQGPEFLTYFQNEAQLEKSRLLSDRFSAERPKGSFSTLEIQRTEQGDSAMYLCAPGTGSASGANVLTFGAGSRLTVL.

The J gene is TRBJ1-5, the V gene TRBV6-4; D gene ambiguous. The CDR3 is 13 amino acids. V was pared by 6 bases and J by 3 bases, with 9 bases between. Germline loops: CDR1 MRHNA, CDR2 SNTAGT. The CDR3 region has the DNA TGTGCCAGCAGCGAGCCCTTCAATCAGCCCCAGCATTTT. This codes for CASSEPFNQPQHF.

This clone was seen only a few times. This sequence joins TRBV10-1 and TRBJ1-1, with 7 bases aligning to TRBD1. The V segment lost 7 bases and the J segment 2 bases; nucleotides outside the gene matches: 4. The germline CDR1 and CDR2 sequences are WNHNN and SYGVQD (reference sequence). CDR3 length equals 13 residues. The CDR3: CASKGTANTEAFF. CDR3 in DNA: TGCGCCAGCAAAGGGACAGCTAACACTGAAGCTTTCTTT.

The V gene is TRBV27, the J gene TRBJ2-3; D is unclear. Germline V gene lookup returns CDR1 MNHEY and CDR2 SMNVEV (reference sequence). The CDR3 sequence is 13 residues long. V was clipped by 6 bases and J by 1 base, with 8 bases between them. The CDR3 nucleotides read TGTGCCAGCAGGGATTCCGGCACAGATACGCAGTATTTT. It translates to CASRDSGTDTQYF.

The chain joins TRBV14 to TRBJ2-7, with 7 bases lining up with TRBD2. The CDR3 runs 13 residues. The junction had 15 bases not matched to a gene; V was cut back by 6 bases and J by 13 bases. Germline values: CDR1 SGHDN, CDR2 FVKESK. The DNA of the CDR3 is TGTGCCAGCAGTCCCGGGGGAGCGGGGACCCTTTACTTC. As protein: CASSPGGAGTLYF.

V usage is TRBV10-3 and J usage is TRBJ1-6; 7 nucleotides agree with TRBD1. The germline V gene has CDR1 ENHRY and CDR2 SYGVKD. This CDR3 has 15 residues. V shed 0 bases, J shed 7 bases, and the junction held 3 bases outside the gene matches. CDR3 in DNA: TGTGCCATCAGTGAGTCGACAGGGCGCAATTCACCCCTCCACTTT. This sequence encodes CAISESTGRNSPLHF.